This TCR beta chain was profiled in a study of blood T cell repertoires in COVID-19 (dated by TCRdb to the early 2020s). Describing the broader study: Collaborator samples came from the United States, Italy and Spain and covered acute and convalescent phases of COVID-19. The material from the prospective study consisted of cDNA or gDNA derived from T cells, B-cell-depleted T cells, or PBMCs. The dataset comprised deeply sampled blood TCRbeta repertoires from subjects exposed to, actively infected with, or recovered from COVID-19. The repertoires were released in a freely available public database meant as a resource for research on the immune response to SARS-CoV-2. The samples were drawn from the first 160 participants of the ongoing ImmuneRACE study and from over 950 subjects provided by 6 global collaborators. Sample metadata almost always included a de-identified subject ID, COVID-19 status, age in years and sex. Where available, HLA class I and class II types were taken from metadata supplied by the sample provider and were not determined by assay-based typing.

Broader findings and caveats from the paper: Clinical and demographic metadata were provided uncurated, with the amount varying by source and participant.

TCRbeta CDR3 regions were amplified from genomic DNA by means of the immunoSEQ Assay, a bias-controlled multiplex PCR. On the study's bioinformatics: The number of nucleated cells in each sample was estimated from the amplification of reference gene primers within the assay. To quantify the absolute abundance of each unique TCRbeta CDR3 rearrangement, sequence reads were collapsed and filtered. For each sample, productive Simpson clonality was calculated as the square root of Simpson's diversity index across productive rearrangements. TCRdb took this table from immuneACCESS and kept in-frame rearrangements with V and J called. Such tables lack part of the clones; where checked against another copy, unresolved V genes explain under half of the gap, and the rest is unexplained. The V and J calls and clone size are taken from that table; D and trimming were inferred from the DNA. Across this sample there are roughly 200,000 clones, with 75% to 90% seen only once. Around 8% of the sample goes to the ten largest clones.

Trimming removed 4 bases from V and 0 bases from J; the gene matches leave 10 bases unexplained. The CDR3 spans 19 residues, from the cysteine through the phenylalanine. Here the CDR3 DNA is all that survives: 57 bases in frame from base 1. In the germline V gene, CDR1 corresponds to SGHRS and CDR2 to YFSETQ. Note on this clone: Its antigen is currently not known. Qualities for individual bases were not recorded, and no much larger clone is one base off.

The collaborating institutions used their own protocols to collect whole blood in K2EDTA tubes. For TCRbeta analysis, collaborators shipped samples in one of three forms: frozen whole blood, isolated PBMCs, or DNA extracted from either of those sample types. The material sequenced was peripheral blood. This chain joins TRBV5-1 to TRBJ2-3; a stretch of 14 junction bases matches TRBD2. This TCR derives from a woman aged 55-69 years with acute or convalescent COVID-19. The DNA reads TGCGCCAGCAGCAGTGGACTAGCGGGAGGAGGACCTAGCACAGATACGCAGTATTTT. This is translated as CASSSGLAGGGPSTDTQYF.